This TCR beta chain appears in the sequencing data of a study of T cell clonotyping in hematopoietic cell transplantation. Trimming removed 8 bases from V and 5 bases from J; junction bases left unmatched: 10. CDR3 length: 14 residues. Germline-derived CDR1 and CDR2 are MGHDK and SYGVNS. TCRdb's table, derived via immunoSEQ multiplex PCR, lists solely in-frame clones and lacks some. The sample includes 15,000 to 20,000 clones, 85% seen only once; the top ten take 4% to 4.5%. The chain links TRBV25-1 to TRBJ2-7; 9 bases are a match to TRBD1. The sequence was collected from a male patient aged 60-69 years who had an allogeneic stem cell transplant from a related donor, so the T cells may come from the graft donor. Some clones in this sample may be carry-over from other donors' samples. This sample comprised PBMCs, obtained 100 days after allogeneic stem cell transplant. Here the CDR3 reads CASRPGQGSHEQYF. CDR3 DNA: TGTGCCAGCCGACCGGGACAGGGAAGCCACGAGCAGTACTTC.